These T cell receptor beta chains were read from a single sample in a study of CD4 T cells in relation to SARS-CoV-2 and coronaviruses. These TCRs' antigens remain unknown. Assay: immunoSEQ multiplex PCR; the TCRdb copy retains only in-frame clones and omits some. This table has 15,000 to 18,000 clones, approximately 73% appearing once. The sequenced sample consisted of CD4+ T cells from PBMCs, cultured in vitro. The receptors stem from a human donor in good health. Each CDR3 is given with its conserved first and last residue. D genes are given only for firm matches. Expanded clones are given a class, and other clones once, few, many or no size at all.

>TRBV11-2|.|.|TRBJ2-2
TGTGCCAGCAGCTCGGCGGCAGGGTGGGCCACCGGGGAGCTGTTTTTT
CASSSAAGWATGELFF
>TRBV19|.|.|TRBJ1-1
TGTGCCAGCGGCCCCTCGCCGGCTTTCTTT
CASGPSPAFF
>TRBV12-5|.|.|TRBJ2-3
TGTGCTAGTGGTTTGACTGGACAGGATACGCAGTATTTT
CASGLTGQDTQYF
>TRBV19|.|.|TRBJ1-1
TGTGCCAGTAGTATAGGTTTGGGACGCACTGAAGCTTTCTTT
CASSIGLGRTEAFF
>TRBV14|few|.|TRBJ1-2
TGTGCCAGCAGCCAAGATCAGGGGATTGGTGGCTACACCTTC
CASSQDQGIGGYTF
>TRBV3-1/TRBV3-2|.|.|TRBJ2-1
TGTGCCAGCAGCCAAGAGGACTACTTCTACAATGAGCAGTTCTTC
CASSQEDYFYNEQFF
>TRBV6-1|.|TRBD2|TRBJ2-3
TGTGCCAGCAGTGAAGCGCTAGCGGGAGGAGATACGCAGTATTTT
CASSEALAGGDTQYF
>TRBV5-1|.|.|TRBJ1-1
TGCGCCAGCAGCGGAGCAACCTCAAACACTGAAGCTTTCTTT
CASSGATSNTEAFF
>TRBV3-1/TRBV3-2|.|.|TRBJ1-2
TGTGCCAGCAGCCAAGGGGATGCGTTCCGCGGCTACACCTTC
CASSQGDAFRGYTF
>TRBV9|once|.|TRBJ2-7
TGTGCCAGCAGCGTGGGGACGCCGGGCTACGAGCAGTACTTC
CASSVGTPGYEQYF
>TRBV6-1|few|.|TRBJ1-1
TGTGCCAGCAGTGAGATGGGCACTGAAGCTTTCTTT
CASSEMGTEAFF
>TRBV5-1|.|TRBD2|TRBJ2-7
TGCGCCAGCAGCTTGGGCGGGAGCTCCTCAGGCGAGCAGTACTTC
CASSLGGSSSGEQYF
>TRBV19|.|.|TRBJ1-3
TGTGCCAGTCGAGTGGGCCGAAACACCATATATTTT
CASRVGRNTIYF
>TRBV5-1|.|.|TRBJ1-2
TGCGCCAGCAGCTTCGATGGGGGCTACACCTTC
CASSFDGGYTF
>TRBV4-1|.|TRBD2|TRBJ2-4
TGCGCCAGCAGCCTTCGACTAGCGGGAGGGCCAGGGGACATTCAGTACTTC
CASSLRLAGGPGDIQYF
>TRBV25-1|.|.|TRBJ2-7
TGTGCCAGCAGTGAATACGGGGGCAGGGGAGGCGAGCAGTACTTC
CASSEYGGRGGEQYF
>TRBV7-2|.|TRBD2|TRBJ2-1
TGTGCCAGCAGCCAGGGACTAGCGGGAGCGAACGTCCAGTTCTTC
CASSQGLAGANVQFF
>TRBV12-3/TRBV12-4|.|.|TRBJ2-5
TGTGCCAGCAGTCAAAAAGAGACCCAGTACTTC
CASSQKETQYF
>TRBV19|.|.|TRBJ2-2
TGTGCCAGTAGTATTACAGTCACCGGGGAGCTGTTTTTT
CASSITVTGELFF
>TRBV3-1/TRBV3-2|.|.|TRBJ2-5
TGTGCCAGCAGCCTCGGAGGGCGATCTAGGGGGCGGGAGACCCAGTACTTC
CASSLGGRSRGRETQYF
>TRBV3-1/TRBV3-2|.|TRBD1|TRBJ1-1
TGTGCCAGCCAGGACGGCGACAGGGAGAACACTGAAGCTTTCTTT
CASQDGDRENTEAFF
>TRBV28|.|.|TRBJ2-1
TGTGCCAGCACCAACGGAGGGGGACCCTACAATGAGCAGTTCTTC
CASTNGGGPYNEQFF
>TRBV2|.|.|TRBJ1-6
TGTGCCAGCACCCATGAGGGGGGCGACTCACCCCTCCACTTT
CASTHEGGDSPLHF
>TRBV13|.|.|TRBJ1-1
TGTGCCAGCAGTCCCCTGGCACAGGGGAACACTGAAGCTTTCTTT
CASSPLAQGNTEAFF
>TRBV2|once|.|TRBJ1-5
TGTGCCAGCAGCCAAGATGGAAATCAGCCCCAGCATTTT
CASSQDGNQPQHF
>TRBV27|.|TRBD2|TRBJ2-5
TGTGCCAGCAGTTTACAGGGCAGGGAGGGAGAGACCCAGTACTTC
CASSLQGREGETQYF
>TRBV3-1/TRBV3-2|.|.|TRBJ1-1
TGTGCCAGCAGCCCTACGGTGGGCTTGAACACTGAAGCTTTCTTT
CASSPTVGLNTEAFF
>TRBV2|.|TRBD1|TRBJ1-3
TGTGCCAGCAGAGGGACAGGGACGGGTAACACCATATATTTT
CASRGTGTGNTIYF
>TRBV3-1/TRBV3-2|.|TRBD1|TRBJ2-1
TGTGCCAGCAGCTTCATACAGGGGTTCCACAATGAGCAGTTCTTC
CASSFIQGFHNEQFF
>TRBV6-5|.|.|TRBJ1-2
TGTGCCAGCAGACCCCCGGGGCTGCGCTATGGCTACACCTTC
CASRPPGLRYGYTF
>TRBV10-2|.|.|TRBJ1-1
TGCGCCAGCAGTGCAACTGAACCGGGACACCTGAACACTGAAGCTTTCTTT
CASSATEPGHLNTEAFF
>TRBV27|.|.|TRBJ1-1
TGTGCCAGCAGCCCTCAAGGCCCGAGTGGCACTGAAGCTTTCTTT
CASSPQGPSGTEAFF